This T cell receptor beta chain was retrieved from a study of T cell changes during pregnancy in multiple sclerosis (dated by TCRdb to between 2018 and 2021). Some background on the complete study: The study looked at changes in the T cell repertoire across pregnancy in women with multiple sclerosis.

Regarding this clone: What this receptor recognizes is not known. Base qualities are not recorded, but no much larger clone differs from it by a single base.

Spanning cysteine to phenylalanine, the CDR3 consists of 15 amino acids. CDR3 DNA is the only sequence kept; it has 45 bases, read in frame from the first base. V sheds 0 bases and J sheds 0 bases, leaving 6 bases between their ends. Taken from the germline V gene, the CDR1 and CDR2 loops are MNHEY and SVGAGI. Library construction relied on the immunoSEQ multiplex PCR assay. TCRdb mirrors the immuneACCESS table, restricted to in-frame sequences. Some clones are absent from its copies; in checked studies, under half trace to an unresolved V gene, and the reason for the others is unknown. The sample includes around 40,000 clones, with around nine tenths observed a single time. The ten largest clones add up to around 0.4% of the sample.

The sequence links TRBV6-5 to TRBJ1-3, with the D gene uncertain. The source was CD4+ T cells from peripheral blood mononuclear cells, collected in the second trimester of pregnancy. This TCR was sampled from a female donor with multiple sclerosis, enrolled in a pregnancy study. The CDR3 protein: CASSYSRGSGNTIYF. The bases are TGTGCCAGCAGTTACTCGCGGGGCTCTGGAAACACCATATATTTT.